This entry lists 23 T cell receptor beta chains sequenced from one sample in a study of T cells in localized non-small cell lung cancer. Produced via immunoSEQ multiplex PCR; TCRdb's table is partial and in-frame only. The sample lists roughly 40,000 clones; 81% were seen once. Sequencing used peripheral blood mononuclear cells, obtained before any cancer treatment. These receptors came from an older male donor with stage II lung adenocarcinoma.

The rearrangement joins TRBV19 to TRBJ1-3, with D perhaps matching TRBD1 (6 bases). The V and J ends lost 7 bases and 0 bases respectively, with 13 bases between them. The V gene's germline CDR1 is LNHDA and CDR2 SQIVND (reference sequence). CDR3 length: 15 residues. This CDR3 is CASNRGGFSGNTIYF. In DNA form, the CDR3 reads TGTGCCAGTAACAGAGGGGGGTTCTCTGGAAACACCATATATTTT.

This chain connects TRBV19 to TRBJ2-5, with D possibly TRBD1 on 6 matching bases. The J call is doubtful: the DNA matches TRBJ2-7 better. Germline V lookup: CDR1 LNHDA, CDR2 SQIVND (reference sequence). CDR3 length: 14 amino acids. CDR3 sequence (DNA): TGTGCCAGTAGTAGTACAGGGAGCACCTACGAGCAGTACTTC. This codes for CASSSTGSTYEQYF.

The genes are TRBV9 and TRBJ1-1, with D tentatively TRBD1 (6 bases). The V gene lost 2 bases and the J gene lost 1 base, with 12 bases spanning the gap. The length of the CDR3 is 15 residues. Germline lookup yields CDR1 SGDLS and CDR2 YYNGEE. DNA for the CDR3: TGTGCCAGCAGCGTTGGCCCGACAGGGAACACTGAAGCTTTCTTT. Translation gives CASSVGPTGNTEAFF.

The chain links TRBV6-6 to TRBJ2-6; D is unclear. V lost 6 bases to trimming and J lost 12 bases, with 9 bases between them. There are 11 residues in the CDR3. CDR1 and CDR2 from the germline V gene are MNHNY and SVGAGI (reference sequence). This CDR3 reads CASRLPPVLTF. In nucleotides, the CDR3 is TGTGCCAGCAGGTTACCTCCCGTCCTGACTTTC.

V is TRBV2 and J is TRBJ1-2; 8 bases are a match to TRBD1. Germline CDR1 and CDR2: SNHLY and FYNNEI. The CDR3 is 12 residues long. With 5 bases clipped from V and 8 bases from J, the junction kept 4 bases outside the gene matches. The CDR3 is CASSRTGSGYTF. CDR3 DNA sequence: TGTGCCAGCAGTCGGACAGGGAGCGGCTACACCTTC.

This clone was seen more than once but under ten times. The CDR3 nucleotides are TGTGCCAGCAGCGTAGGGTCGGGGAGGGGCGGCTACACCTTC. Translating gives CASSVGSGRGGYTF. This chain connects TRBV9 to TRBJ1-2; the D gene is possibly TRBD1 (5 bases). The CDR3 extends over 14 amino acids. Germline values: CDR1 SGDLS, CDR2 YYNGEE. V was shortened by 0 bases and J by 8 bases, with 14 bases between the two germline ends.

The table lists this clone with a count of one. The V gene is TRBV5-1, the J gene TRBJ1-1; TRBD1 might be the D (5 bases). Germline V gives CDR1 SGHRS, CDR2 YFSETQ. Trimming removed 4 bases from V and 4 bases from J, with 20 bases in between. The CDR3 covers 16 residues. The CDR3 coding sequence is TGCGCCAGCAGCCCCCGCCCCCGGGGCGAGGGCACTGAAGCTTTCTTT. Its translation is CASSPRPRGEGTEAFF.

The rearrangement joins TRBV6-5 to TRBJ2-7; the D is unclear. The CDR3 consists of 12 residues. Germline-derived CDR1 and CDR2 are MNHEY and SVGAGI. V was cut by 4 bases and J by 3 bases, with 7 bases left in between. CDR3 bases: TGTGCCAGCAGTTCGGTCGGCTACGAGCAGTACTTC. Amino acid sequence: CASSSVGYEQYF.

This rearrangement joins TRBV18 to TRBJ2-4; weak D call: TRBD2 (6 bases). There are 15 residues in the CDR3. Germline V gives CDR1 KGHSH, CDR2 LQKENI. The V and J ends lost 1 base and 5 bases respectively, with 12 bases between them. CDR3 in DNA: TGTGCCAGCTCACCACTTGCGGGGACCCAAAACATTCAGTACTTC. Its protein is CASSPLAGTQNIQYF.

V and J are TRBV19 and TRBJ2-3, with D uncertain. V was trimmed by 3 bases and J by 0 bases, leaving 10 bases between them. The V gene's germline CDR1 is LNHDA and CDR2 SQIVND (reference sequence). This CDR3 comprises 15 residues. CDR3 loop: CASSIQTSSTDTQYF. The CDR3 coding sequence is TGTGCCAGTAGTATTCAGACCTCTAGCACAGATACGCAGTATTTT. Based on the CDR3 plus reference TRBV19 and TRBJ2-3, the full variable domain is DGGITQSPKYLFRKEGQNVTLSCEQNLNHDAMYWYRQDPGQGLRLIYYSQIVNDFQKGDIAEGYSVSREKKESFPLTVTSAQKNPTAFYLCASSIQTSSTDTQYFGPGTRLTVL.

This chain connects TRBV30 to TRBJ2-7; 7 bases are a match to TRBD1. The germline gives CDR1 GTSNPN, CDR2 SVGIG (reference sequence). J gave up 6 bases and V 6 bases, and 11 bases lay outside the gene matches. This CDR3 is 13 amino acids long. Here the CDR3 DNA reads TGTGCCTGTTCGGGACAGCTTACGTCCGAGCAGTACTTC. Amino acids: CACSGQLTSEQYF. The full variable domain, its missing parts supplied by reference TRBV30 and TRBJ2-7, is SQTIHQWPATLVQPVGSPLSLECTVEGTSNPNLYWYRQAAGRGLQLLFYSVGIGQISSEVPQNLSASRPQDRQFILSSKKLLLSDSGFYLCACSGQLTSEQYFGPGTRLTVT.

The chain uses TRBV4-3 and TRBJ2-5, with TRBD2 identical over 7 bases. Germline V gene lookup returns CDR1 LGHNA and CDR2 YSLEER. The CDR3 is made up of 14 amino acids. V lost 4 bases, J lost 5 bases, and 7 bases stayed unmatched. CDR3 DNA sequence: TGCGCCAGCAGCCGAGGACTAGTCGGGGAGACCCAGTACTTC. This gives the protein CASSRGLVGETQYF.

This clone was counted between two and nine times. This chain connects TRBV4-1 to TRBJ1-2; D possibly corresponds to TRBD1 (6 bases). This CDR3 has 15 amino acids. V lost 1 base to trimming and J lost 4 bases, with 13 bases between them. Germline loops: CDR1 MGHRA, CDR2 YSYEKL. CDR3 bases: TGCGCCAGCAGCCAAGTTGGGGGCAGGGGCTATGGCTACACCTTC. This gives the protein CASSQVGGRGYGYTF.

The rearrangement uses TRBV7-2 and TRBJ1-2; maybe TRBD1 (5 bases). Trimming left V 5 bases short and J 11 bases short, with 21 bases between. The CDR3 length is 14 residues. CDR1 and CDR2 (germline): SGHTA, FQGNSA. The chain's CDR3 is CASSRIREMVGYTF. The DNA of the CDR3 is TGTGCCAGCAGCCGTATCAGGGAGATGGTAGGATACACCTTC.

This clone was detected only a few times. The chain combines TRBV7-8 with TRBJ1-2; the D is unclear. The V end lost 4 bases, the J end lost 4 bases, and 7 bases lay between the germline ends. From germline, CDR1 is SGHVS and CDR2 FQNEAQ. The CDR3 is 12 residues long. CDR3 in amino acids: CASSSSTYGYTF. The CDR3 DNA reads as TGTGCCAGCAGCTCTAGCACCTATGGCTACACCTTC.

This sequence joins TRBV5-1 and TRBJ1-4; no definite D call. CDR1 and CDR2 (germline): SGHRS, YFSETQ. Trimming left V 0 bases short and J 4 bases short, with 7 bases between. The CDR3 totals 14 residues. The CDR3 spells CASSLGRINEKLFF. In DNA form, the CDR3 reads TGCGCCAGCAGCTTGGGCCGGATTAATGAAAAACTGTTTTTT.

This clone was picked up one time. The chain links TRBV19 to TRBJ2-7; no definite D call. V lost 2 bases, J lost 2 bases, and 4 bases lay in between. Germline V gene lookup returns CDR1 LNHDA and CDR2 SQIVND (reference sequence). The CDR3 runs 12 residues. The CDR3 DNA reads as TGTGCCAGTAGTATACCGCCCTACGAGCAGTACTTC. Its translation is CASSIPPYEQYF.

This clone has a handful of counts. The V gene is TRBV14, the J gene TRBJ1-2, with D perhaps matching TRBD1 (6 bases). Germline CDR1 reads SGHDN; CDR2 reads FVKESK. The CDR3 length is 14 residues. The V and J ends lost 1 base and 7 bases respectively, with 13 bases between them. The CDR3 spells CASSQAGGGSGYTF. As DNA, the CDR3 is TGTGCCAGCAGCCAAGCGGGGGGCGGCTCTGGCTACACCTTC.

This chain uses TRBV5-5 with TRBJ2-7; 7 bases align to TRBD1. Germline V gene sequence: CDR1 SGHKS, CDR2 YYEKEE (reference sequence). This CDR3 region has 14 residues. V dropped 1 base and J dropped 2; count of bases not matched to a gene: 3. The CDR3 protein is CASSLRDSAYEQYF. In DNA form, the CDR3 reads TGTGCCAGCAGCTTGCGGGACAGCGCCTACGAGCAGTACTTC.

The V call is TRBV7-2, the J call TRBJ2-5; possible D gene TRBD1, 6 bases. The end of the DNA is better explained by TRBJ2-7, so the J call may be wrong. Looked up from germline, CDR1 is SGHTA and CDR2 is FQGNSA. This CDR3 comprises 13 residues. In DNA, the CDR3 is TGTGCCAGCAGTTACAGGGAGACCTACGAGCAGTACTTC. Translating gives CASSYRETYEQYF.

This sequence joins TRBV6-4 and TRBJ2-7; 8 bases line up with TRBD2. V lost 2 bases and J lost 6; bases outside the gene matches: 6. The CDR3 runs to 14 residues. Per the germline V gene, CDR1 is MRHNA and CDR2 is SNTAGT. CDR3 region: CASSDKAGVGEQYF. The CDR3 DNA sequence: TGTGCCAGCAGTGACAAAGCGGGAGTTGGCGAGCAGTACTTC.

The chain recombines TRBV5-1 with TRBJ1-1; TRBD1 is a possible D gene (5 bases). The V gene lost 3 bases and the J gene lost 1 base, with 7 bases spanning the gap. Per germline, CDR1 SGHRS and CDR2 YFSETQ. This CDR3 region has 13 residues. The CDR3 DNA is TGCGCCAGCAGCTGGGGCAAGAACACTGAAGCTTTCTTT. It translates to CASSWGKNTEAFF.

The J gene is TRBJ2-7, the V gene TRBV4-2; D perhaps matches TRBD1 (6 bases). Trimming stripped 1 base from V and 6 bases from J, with 16 bases between. CDR1 is LGHNA, CDR2 YNFKEQ, per germline. The CDR3 covers 15 residues. CDR3 loop: CASSQVGQGISEQYF. CDR3 coding DNA: TGTGCCAGCAGCCAAGTGGGGCAGGGGATAAGCGAGCAGTACTTC.